Listed below are T cell receptor beta chains from one sample, sequenced in a study of early T cells in non-severe SARS-CoV-2 infection. TCRdb independently ran MiXCR on the 5' RACE reads; one entry per CDR3 protein. The sample holds approximately 56,000 distinct CDR3 sequences; about 10% are singletons and the top ten take 6.5%. Input material: whole blood. Every receptor here comes from an adult who was a healthcare worker with PCR-confirmed SARS-CoV-2 infection or an uninfected control (not recorded which). CDR3s include the opening cysteine and the closing phenylalanine or tryptophan. A D gene is named only where the DNA matches it firmly. Clone size is not always given. Where it is, it says once, few, many or a class for expanded clones.

TRBV5-6	NA	TRBJ1-1	NA	CATSFLSGTNEAFF	TGTGCCACCAGCTTTTTATCTGGGACAAATGAAGCTTTCTTT
TRBV4-1	TRBD2	TRBJ2-5	many	CASSQDRLAGGLSQETQYF	TGCGCCAGCAGCCAAGACAGGCTAGCGGGAGGATTGTCCCAAGAGACCCAGTACTTC
TRBV6-2/TRBV6-3	TRBD2	TRBJ2-2	many	CASSLAGATGELFF	TGTGCCAGCAGTCTAGCGGGAGCCACCGGGGAGCTGTTTTTT
TRBV7-3	NA	TRBJ2-1	NA	CASSLFFMESPNRGVQFF	TGTGCCAGCAGCTTATTTTTTATGGAGAGCCCGAACAGAGGAGTACAGTTCTTC
TRBV20-1	TRBD1	TRBJ1-2	NA	CSAFRQGDYGYTF	TGCAGTGCCTTCAGACAGGGAGACTATGGCTACACCTTC
TRBV3-1	TRBD2	TRBJ2-1	many	CASSRSGTSVYNEQFF	TGTGCCAGCAGTCGTTCCGGGACTAGCGTTTACAATGAGCAGTTCTTC
TRBV12-3/TRBV12-4	TRBD2	TRBJ2-3	many	CASSSSGRSDTQYF	TGTGCCAGCAGTTCTAGCGGGAGGTCAGATACGCAGTATTTT
TRBV27	NA	TRBJ2-3	NA	CASSLVSGAPTDTQYF	TGTGCCAGCAGTTTAGTTTCGGGAGCCCCCACAGATACGCAGTATTTT
TRBV19	TRBD1	TRBJ2-7	few	CASMGQGPYEQYF	TGTGCCAGTATGGGACAGGGTCCCTACGAGCAGTACTTC
TRBV11-2	TRBD1	TRBJ2-1	many	CASRRPGQGVHEQFF	TGTGCCAGCAGACGGCCGGGACAGGGAGTCCATGAGCAGTTCTTC
TRBV23-1	NA	TRBJ2-6	many	CASSQSGTDSGANVLTF	TGCGCCAGCAGTCAATCCGGAACGGACTCTGGGGCCAACGTCCTGACTTTC
TRBV19	NA	TRBJ2-4	many	CASSLTGLNIQYF	TGTGCCAGTAGCCTTACAGGGCTGAACATTCAGTACTTC
TRBV7-9	NA	TRBJ1-1	few	CASSFPGPVRKAFF	TGTGCCAGCAGCTTTCCTGGGCCAGTGAGAAAAGCTTTCTTT
TRBV4-2	NA	TRBJ2-5	NA	CASSQGRGQETQYF	TGTGCGAGCAGCCAAGGGAGGGGGCAAGAGACCCAGTACTTC
TRBV29-1	NA	TRBJ2-6	NA	CSVEGWSSGANVLTF	TGCAGCGTTGAAGGCTGGAGCTCTGGGGCCAACGTCCTGACTTTC
TRBV19	TRBD2	TRBJ2-7	many	CASTPTTSGYEQYF	TGTGCCAGTACTCCCACGACTAGCGGATACGAGCAGTACTTC
TRBV24-1	NA	TRBJ2-2	many	CATSDRQAYTGELFF	TGTGCCACCAGTGATCGACAGGCCTACACCGGGGAGCTGTTTTTT
TRBV19	TRBD1	TRBJ1-2	many	CASSITGARDYGYTF	TGTGCCAGTAGTATAACAGGGGCCCGAGACTATGGCTACACCTTC
TRBV7-9	NA	TRBJ1-5	NA	CASSQGLRDQPQHF	TGTGCCAGCAGCCAGGGGCTTAGGGATCAGCCCCAGCATTTT
TRBV4-3	NA	TRBJ1-4	many	CASSQGIGTRVGGWGEKLFF	TGCGCCAGCAGCCAAGGAATAGGTACCCGCGTTGGAGGGTGGGGAGAAAAACTGTTTTTT
TRBV12-3/TRBV12-4	TRBD1	TRBJ1-5	medium-sized	CASSSDRGGQPQHF	TGTGCCAGCAGCTCGGACAGGGGGGGTCAGCCCCAGCATTTT
TRBV18	NA	TRBJ2-1	few	CASSSKGGNEQFF	TGTGCCAGCTCATCAAAAGGGGGAAATGAGCAGTTCTTC
TRBV20-1	NA	TRBJ2-2	NA	CSAHRGGNTGELFF	TGCAGTGCCCACCGAGGAGGGAACACCGGGGAGCTGTTTTTT
TRBV13	TRBD1	TRBJ2-3	many	CASSWNRGQADTQYF	TGTGCCAGCAGCTGGAACAGGGGGCAGGCAGATACGCAGTATTTT
TRBV3-1	NA	TRBJ1-2	NA	CASSSAGKRAGGYTF	TGTGCCAGCAGCTCAGCCGGGAAACGGGCTGGCGGCTACACCTTC
TRBV29-1	NA	TRBJ1-1	NA	CSVGGRALNTEAFF	TGCAGCGTTGGGGGGAGGGCCTTGAACACTGAAGCTTTCTTT
TRBV6-2/TRBV6-3	TRBD2	TRBJ2-7	NA	CASSAMGSGRGKQYF	TGTGCCAGCAGCGCTATGGGTAGCGGGAGAGGCAAGCAGTACTTC
TRBV20-1	TRBD2	TRBJ2-1	NA	CSARDHAGGKNNEQFF	TGCAGTGCTAGAGATCATGCGGGAGGGAAAAACAATGAGCAGTTCTTC
TRBV20-1	TRBD1	TRBJ2-7	many	CSVMYRDRGSYEQYF	TGCAGTGTTATGTACCGGGACAGGGGTTCCTACGAGCAGTACTTC
TRBV29-1	TRBD1	TRBJ2-3	many	CSVAGQGARGQYF	TGCAGCGTTGCGGGACAGGGGGCGAGAGGGCAGTATTTT
TRBV5-1	NA	TRBJ2-6	NA	CASSPTNSGANVLTF	TGCGCCAGCAGCCCCACCAACTCTGGGGCCAACGTCCTGACTTTC
TRBV7-7	NA	TRBJ2-5	NA	CASSQVSQETQYF	TGTGCTAGCAGCCAAGTTTCCCAAGAGACCCAGTACTTC
TRBV30	NA	TRBJ2-7	few	CAWSVHAGIYEQYF	TGTGCCTGGAGTGTACACGCGGGGATCTACGAGCAGTACTTC
TRBV6-6	NA	TRBJ2-5	NA	CASSYTTGTQYF	TGTGCCAGCAGTTACACCACTGGGACCCAGTACTTC
TRBV6-2/TRBV6-3	NA	TRBJ2-3	NA	CASSYADTQYF	TGTGCCAGCAGTTACGCCGATACGCAGTATTTT
TRBV27	NA	TRBJ2-2	many	CASSLGPGANTGELFF	TGTGCCAGCAGTCTTGGGCCCGGGGCGAACACCGGGGAGCTGTTTTTT
TRBV11-3	TRBD1	TRBJ1-6	many	CASSLGQESPLHF	TGTGCCAGCAGCCTTGGACAGGAGTCACCCCTCCACTTT
TRBV7-2	NA	TRBJ2-3	few	CASSLDDYGQYF	TGTGCCAGCAGCTTAGATGATTATGGGCAGTATTTT
TRBV11-2	TRBD2	TRBJ2-7	few	CASSSYRLAGSKEQYF	TGTGCCAGCAGCTCCTACCGACTAGCGGGATCGAAGGAGCAGTACTTC
TRBV20-1	TRBD1	TRBJ2-6	NA	CSVGPGQGTNVLTF	TGCAGTGTTGGCCCGGGACAGGGGACCAACGTCCTGACTTTC
TRBV11-2	TRBD2	TRBJ2-5	many	CASSFDRTSGRQTQYF	TGTGCCAGCAGCTTTGACCGGACTAGCGGGAGACAGACCCAGTACTTC
TRBV9	NA	TRBJ2-3	few	CASSEAGTDTQYF	TGTGCCAGCAGCGAGGCGGGAACAGATACGCAGTATTTT
TRBV20-1	TRBD2	TRBJ2-7	NA	CSAPSPLAGGLGYEQYF	TGCAGTGCACCTTCCCCCCTAGCGGGAGGGCTGGGCTACGAGCAGTACTTC
TRBV12-3/TRBV12-4	TRBD1	TRBJ2-5	few	CASSLGQGEETQYF	TGTGCCAGCAGTTTGGGACAGGGCGAAGAGACCCAGTACTTC
TRBV18	NA	TRBJ1-5	few	CASSEGLEQPQHF	TGTGCCAGCTCCGAAGGGTTGGAGCAGCCCCAGCATTTT
TRBV19	TRBD2	TRBJ2-5	many	CASSIGAGEETQYF	TGTGCCAGTAGTATAGGGGCGGGAGAAGAGACCCAGTACTTC
TRBV6-2/TRBV6-3	NA	TRBJ1-5	NA	CASTNGPSNQPQHF	TGTGCCAGCACCAACGGACCGAGCAATCAGCCCCAGCATTTT
TRBV29-1	NA	TRBJ2-5	many	CSALPGSETQYF	TGCAGCGCCCTCCCCGGCTCGGAGACCCAGTACTTC
TRBV7-2	NA	TRBJ2-7	NA	CASSLGATESGEQYF	TGTGCCAGCAGCTTGGGTGCGACCGAGTCAGGCGAGCAGTACTTC
TRBV2	NA	TRBJ1-2	NA	CANTGSGGTSYTF	TGTGCCAATACGGGGAGTGGGGGTACGAGCTACACCTTC
TRBV18	TRBD2	TRBJ2-1	many	CASSPIPSGNLKQFF	TGTGCCAGCTCACCTATCCCTAGCGGAAACCTGAAGCAGTTCTTC
TRBV10-3	TRBD1	TRBJ1-2	once	CAIQPGTANYGYTF	TGTGCCATCCAACCCGGGACAGCTAACTATGGCTACACCTTC
TRBV20-1	NA	TRBJ1-1	many	CSAAEGEAFF	TGCAGTGCTGCTGAAGGTGAAGCTTTCTTT
TRBV6-1	TRBD1	TRBJ2-7	many	CASRLGQGNKQYF	TGTGCCAGCAGATTGGGACAGGGGAATAAGCAGTACTTC